The clone carrying this T cell receptor beta chain was seen more than once but under ten times. Its matching antigen is unknown. TCRdb used MiXCR to reprocess the 5' RACE reads, holding one entry per CDR3 protein. The table includes some 30,000 distinct CDR3 sequences, about 31% detected once. The entry originates in a study of CD8 T cells in ankylosing spondylitis. Study-wide points: Matched ankylosing spondylitis synovial fluid reportedly contained a significantly enriched population of disease-linked clones. Relatively rare in peripheral blood, disease-linked clones were also CD8+.

Germline CDR1 reads PRHDT; CDR2 reads FYEKMQ (reference sequence). Trimming at V came to 11 bases and at J to 3 bases, leaving 6 bases not matched to a gene. This CDR3 region has 14 residues. The specimen sequenced was synovial fluid, either unsorted or a sorted T cell fraction (not recorded which). This receptor was obtained from a male donor with ankylosing spondylitis. This chain connects TRBV13 to TRBJ2-2; 10 bases match TRBD2. CDR3 DNA sequence: TGTGCCGCGAGGAGCGGGAGGGACACCGGGGAGCTGTTTTTT. Translated: CAARSGRDTGELFF.